The 21 T cell receptor beta chains presented below share a single source sample, sequenced in a study of cytomegalovirus exposure and HLA in healthy donors. The PCR made use of 60 Vbeta and 13 Jbeta primers. Sequencing was performed with immunoSEQ multiplex PCR; in TCRdb, only in-frame clones are kept and a portion is missing. The repertoire has fewer than 250,000 clones, approximately 68% of them found once; the top ten carry under 2%. The source material was PBMCs. Receptors were obtained from a woman in her thirties in good health and CMV-seronegative.

This chain links TRBV6-5 with TRBJ2-7; D possibly corresponds to TRBD2 (6 bases). CDR1 and CDR2 from the germline V gene are MNHEY and SVGAGI. The CDR3 length is 13 residues. The V end was cut by 6 bases, the J end by 4 bases, with 13 bases between. For the CDR3, the DNA is TGTGCCAGCAGCCTCGGGAGATCGTACGAGCAGTACTTC. Its protein is CASSLGRSYEQYF.

This sequence joins TRBV4-1 and TRBJ1-1; D perhaps matches TRBD1 (5 bases). CDR1 is MGHRA, CDR2 YSYEKL, per germline. The CDR3 covers 17 residues. V gave up 4 bases and J gave up 6 bases, with 24 bases separating them. In DNA, the CDR3 is TGCGCCAGCAGCCCACCAAATGGGCCTGTGGGGGGTGCTGAAGCTTTCTTT. Its protein is CASSPPNGPVGGAEAFF.

This chain uses TRBV10-1 with TRBJ2-5; the match to TRBD2 covers 7 bases. Gene TRBJ2-7 matches the end of the DNA better, so the J call may be wrong. The germline V gene encodes CDR1 WNHNN and CDR2 SYGVQD (reference sequence). CDR3 length: 14 amino acids. The CDR3 protein is CASTSSGRTYEQYF. CDR3 sequence (DNA): TGCGCCAGCACTAGTAGCGGGCGCACCTACGAGCAGTACTTC.

The CDR3 DNA reads TGTGCCTGGGCCCCCGGTAATGGCTATGGCTACACCTTC. It specifies CAWAPGNGYGYTF. The chain links TRBV30 to TRBJ1-2; no reliable D call. There are 13 residues in the CDR3. Per germline, CDR1 GTSNPN and CDR2 SVGIG (reference sequence). V was shortened by 5 bases and J by 4 bases, with 14 bases between the two germline ends. The full variable domain, completed using reference TRBV30 and TRBJ1-2, is SQTIHQWPATLVQPVGSPLSLECTVEGTSNPNLYWYRQAAGRGLQLLFYSVGIGQISSEVPQNLSASRPQDRQFILSSKKLLLSDSGFYLCAWAPGNGYGYTFGSGTRLTVV.

The gene calls are TRBV29-1 and TRBJ2-1; 9 bases are shared with TRBD1. The J segment lost 3 bases and the V segment lost 7 bases, leaving 10 bases of the junction unmatched. Per germline, CDR1 SQVTM and CDR2 ANQGSEA. This CDR3 spans 15 amino acids. CDR3 in DNA: TGCAGCGGCTCCCCGGGACAGGGAATCTACAATGAGCAGTTCTTC. The encoded protein is CSGSPGQGIYNEQFF.

The rearrangement uses TRBV6-6 and TRBJ1-2; 10 nucleotides line up with TRBD1. The length of the CDR3 is 11 residues. With V trimmed by 10 bases and J by 6 bases, 2 bases remained unmatched. The germline gives CDR1 MNHNY, CDR2 SVGAGI (reference sequence). The CDR3 DNA follows: TGTGCCATCGGGACAGGGGATGGCTACACCTTC. Amino acid sequence: CAIGTGDGYTF.

The CDR3 reads CASSFAAGDTGELFF. CDR3 DNA sequence: TGCGCCAGCAGCTTTGCAGCGGGAGACACCGGGGAGCTGTTTTTT. The chain couples TRBV5-1 to TRBJ2-2, with TRBD2 identical over 8 bases. Germline V gives CDR1 SGHRS, CDR2 YFSETQ. Unmatched junction bases numbered 3, after V lost 2 bases and J lost 3 bases. The CDR3 is 15 residues long.

The chain combines TRBV7-9 with TRBJ1-1; 7 positions match TRBD1. After removal of 4 bases from V and 11 bases from J, the junction contained 7 bases not matched to a gene. The V gene's germline CDR1 is SEHNR and CDR2 FQNEAQ (reference sequence). The CDR3 extends over 12 amino acids. The CDR3 nucleotides are TGTGCCAGCAGCTCGGGACAGACATGGGCTTTCTTT. This sequence encodes CASSSGQTWAFF. Filled out from reference TRBV7-9 and TRBJ1-1, the complete variable domain reads DTGVSQNPRHKITKRGQNVTFRCDPISEHNRLYWYRQTLGQGPEFLTYFQNEAQLEKSRLLSDRFSAERPKGSFSTLEIQRTEQGDSAMYLCASSSGQTWAFFGQGTRLTVV.

This clone occurred a few times. The chain recombines TRBV5-6 with TRBJ2-3; 12 bases align to TRBD1. With V trimmed by 2 bases and J by 8 bases, 3 bases remained unmatched. The CDR3 is 14 amino acids. Germline V CDR1 and CDR2: SGHDT, YYEEEE. CDR3 sequence: CASSLGTGGTTQYF. In DNA, the CDR3 is TGTGCCAGCAGCTTAGGGACAGGGGGCACTACGCAGTATTTT.

The rearrangement uses TRBV13 and TRBJ2-1; TRBD1 matches 8 bases. This CDR3 is built from 15 residues. Germline lookup yields CDR1 PRHDT and CDR2 FYEKMQ (reference sequence). The V and J ends lost 4 bases and 6 bases, in that order; junction bases with no gene match: 8. This CDR3 is CASSSLTQGGNEQFF. In DNA form, the CDR3 reads TGTGCCAGCAGCTCCTTAACACAGGGGGGCAATGAGCAGTTCTTC.

This clone has more than one count but fewer than ten. This rearrangement joins TRBV7-3 to TRBJ1-1, with D hard to call. The CDR3 is made up of 13 amino acids. In germline, CDR1 is SGHTA, CDR2 FQGTGA. Trimming left V 8 bases short and J 6 bases short, with 16 bases between. In nucleotides, the CDR3 is TGTGCCAGCTCCCCGGGTGGGTATTCTGAAGCTTTCTTT. Its protein is CASSPGGYSEAFF.

The sample holds a few counts of this clone. The chain links TRBV7-9 to TRBJ2-1; a weak D match, TRBD2 (5 bases). This CDR3 has 15 residues. V shed 5 bases and J shed 4 bases, with 15 bases lying between them. Germline loops: CDR1 SEHNR, CDR2 FQNEAQ (reference sequence). The CDR3 here is CASSPREGVYNEQFF. The CDR3 nucleotides read TGTGCCAGCAGCCCCAGAGAGGGAGTATACAATGAGCAGTTCTTC.

The chain links TRBV4-1 to TRBJ2-1, with 9 nucleotides matching TRBD2. The CDR3 runs 16 residues. The germline gives CDR1 MGHRA, CDR2 YSYEKL. V lost 3 bases and J lost 7; bases outside the gene matches: 10. The CDR3 protein is CASSHALSSGSNEQFF. In DNA, the CDR3 is TGCGCCAGCAGCCACGCCTTGAGTAGCGGGAGTAATGAGCAGTTCTTC.

The chain has TRBV29-1 and TRBJ1-1; 9 bases match TRBD1. Germline CDR1 SQVTM, CDR2 ANQGSEA. V was pared by 7 bases and J by 6 bases, with 9 bases of the junction left unmatched. CDR3 size: 13 residues. This CDR3 reads CSAIQGARAEAFF. The CDR3 DNA sequence: TGCAGCGCCATACAGGGGGCTCGGGCTGAAGCTTTCTTT.

This clone appeared a few times. The identical CDR3 is also encoded by other nucleotide sequences in the sample. The genes are TRBV27 and TRBJ1-1, with D perhaps matching TRBD1 (6 bases). Per the germline V gene, CDR1 is MNHEY and CDR2 is SMNVEV (reference sequence). Trimming took off 3 bases at V and 1 base at J, with 9 bases between the two ends. This CDR3 spans 14 amino acids. The DNA for the CDR3 is TGTGCCAGCAGTTTGTCGACAGGGAACACTGAAGCTTTCTTT. This translates into CASSLSTGNTEAFF.

In its sample, this clone was seen a few times. This sequence may be a read error, since a much larger clone differs from it by one base. The sample contains more than one DNA sequence encoding this CDR3. The chain carries TRBV6-1 and TRBJ1-1; perhaps TRBD1 as D (5 bases). The CDR3 length is 15 residues. V dropped 9 bases and J dropped 6 bases, with 23 bases sitting between them. Germline CDR1 and CDR2: MNHNS and SASEGT. In DNA form, the CDR3 reads TGTGCCAGTACATACAACCTCCTCGTCAGGGCTGAAGCTTTCTTT. Its translation: CASTYNLLVRAEAFF.

This chain uses TRBV9 with TRBJ2-2; 7 nucleotides align to TRBD1. Germline CDR1 and CDR2: SGDLS and YYNGEE. The junction had 13 bases not matched to a gene; V was cut back by 4 bases and J by 7 bases. The CDR3 is 16 amino acids. CDR3 bases: TGTGCCAGCAGCCCCAGCATAAAGACAGGGCACGGGGAGCTGTTTTTT. It is translated as CASSPSIKTGHGELFF.

This rearrangement joins TRBV4-1 to TRBJ2-5; D gene uncertain. The better agreement between TRBJ2-7 and the DNA end casts doubt on the J call. The germline V gene has CDR1 MGHRA and CDR2 YSYEKL. The CDR3 has 13 residues. This chain's CDR3 is CASSQAPTYEQYF. The DNA of the CDR3 is TGCGCCAGCAGCCAAGCCCCTACCTACGAGCAGTACTTC.

The chain couples TRBV2 to TRBJ2-6; D is unclear. Germline V gives CDR1 SNHLY, CDR2 FYNNEI. With 4 bases removed from V and 1 base from J, the gap between germline ends came to 5 bases. The CDR3 is 14 residues long. DNA for the CDR3: TGTGCCAGCAGTGCGACATCTGGGGCCAACGTCCTGACTTTC. Amino acid sequence: CASSATSGANVLTF.

This clone has only a few counts. V is TRBV27 and J is TRBJ2-7; 9 bases are shared with TRBD2. CDR3 length: 15 amino acids. Germline CDR1 is MNHEY and CDR2 is SMNVEV (reference sequence). The junction had 4 bases not matched to a gene; V was cut back by 2 bases and J by 2 bases. DNA of the CDR3: TGTGCCAGCAGTTTAGGGCGGGGGGGCCCCTACGAGCAGTACTTC. Amino acid sequence: CASSLGRGGPYEQYF.

The V call is TRBV6-5, the J call TRBJ1-6; D gene ambiguous. CDR1 and CDR2 from the germline V gene are MNHEY and SVGAGI. The CDR3 runs 13 residues. V was trimmed by 2 bases and J by 9 bases, leaving 8 bases between them. The CDR3 coding sequence is TGTGCCAGCAGTTACGGCCCTCTTTCACCCCTCCACTTT. As protein: CASSYGPLSPLHF.